This TCR beta chain stems from a study of cytomegalovirus exposure and HLA in healthy donors listed by TCRdb under 2017. Regarding the study in general: In an earlier analysis of approximately 640 of the donors, around 290 Gb of sequence data and some 100 million unique TCR beta sequences from about 190 million T cells were reported. The study profiled the T cell repertoires of hundreds of subjects by immunosequencing and related them to cytomegalovirus serostatus. HLA typing covered class I and class II loci at four-digit resolution. In addition to the first cohort of 666 subjects, a separate validation cohort of 130 or so different subjects was used. Among the roughly 430 genotyped donors, about 85% belonged to the genetic ancestry cluster associated with self-reported Caucasian donors. A later genetic analysis took genome-wide SNP genotypes for about three fifths of the roughly 670 donors and used that subset as a discovery cohort. Typing coverage varied by locus: roughly 629-640 donors for A, B, C, DRB1 and DQB1; some 520 for DQA1; approximately 570 for DPA1; under 490 for DPB1. The study aimed to test whether signatures of past pathogen exposure could be identified by cataloging public T cell receptors. A later analysis re-examined previously published TCR beta repertoires from more than 650 donors and added high-resolution HLA genotyping to investigate patterns of TCR occurrence. Across 300 to 400 genotyped donors of the cohort, an average of about 220,000 unique TCR beta nucleotide sequences per donor were sequenced, and roughly 18% of those sequences were non-productive. In an earlier analysis of 587 of the donors, high-throughput TCR beta sequencing was used to judge whether each TCR beta V gene segment behaved as functional or pseudogenic. An early release that covered some 630 HLA-typed donors contained about 300 gigabases of sequencing data and 65 million to 100 million unique TCR sequences. To predict cytomegalovirus infection status, the study combined high-throughput TCR immunosequencing, statistical association of individual TCRs with disease status, and machine learning. All discovery cohort repertoires had been generated on a single sequencing platform. Donor age, sex, ethnicity and CMV serostatus were compiled together with the repertoire data. Rather than using new phenotypic data, the later analysis identified candidate immune exposures from TCR beta sequences and from how often those sequences occurred across donors. A handful of DR-DQ haplotypes were handled as single units for association and clustering because linkage in the cohort was strong. The full study reports these points: In both the original and validation cohorts, the classifier was reported to diagnose cytomegalovirus status with high specificity and sensitivity. The presence/absence analyses assumed that sequencing depth was roughly uniform across donors, and that assumption may not be true. An earlier analysis of 450 to 750 of the donors showed that most TCR beta V segments appeared in productive rearrangements either about 87% or about 30% of the time, which broadly matched IMGT annotations. Compared with the approximately 720-donor mean, donors in an Asian-associated ancestry cluster had fewer N-insertions in productive TCRs, according to a later genetic analysis. Some IMGT-functional V segments, including TRBV6-2 and TRBV6-3, could not be distinguished by the 87-base-pair reads and were therefore excluded. This cohort had only TCR beta chains sequenced, and the lack of alpha or paired-chain data limited which features could be detected. A further reported finding was that TCR beta sequences accurately predicted the HLA-A and HLA-B alleles for most subjects in the first cohort. Because HLA typing was unavailable for some donors at each locus, only the typed subset was used in association tests. Correlated functional status among segregating V segments might be attributable to linkage disequilibrium, but an unknown experimental factor could not be ruled out. A later analysis reported that several top co-occurrence clusters appeared linked to parvovirus B19, influenza, CMV and Epstein-Barr virus. A few of the identified cytomegalovirus-associated TCR beta chains were confirmed in vitro to be specific for cytomegalovirus antigens. It was suggested by the authors that the approach could potentially be generalized to other disease states and immunological phenotypes. Most CMV-associated TCR beta chains appeared to be HLA-restricted in a later analysis, and the HLA associations seemed to be driven largely by CMV exposure. A total of 150 or so TCR beta chains were listed by the study as associated with cytomegalovirus. Because counts were too low, approximately 18 rarely observed V segments, including chromosome 9 orphons, were excluded from the earlier analysis of several hundred of the donors. When HLA alleles, especially DR and DQ, strongly co-occurred, TCR associations were difficult to assign to individual alleles. In a later analysis, TCR association rates were found to vary across HLA loci, with the most associated TCRs seen for DRB1 alleles and the fewest for HLA-C alleles. While some public TCRs were present in many individuals, most TCR sequences turned up only very rarely across donors. A cluster of highly shared sequence variants was judged likely to be a technical artifact of the sequencing pipeline. An association between a missense DCLRE1C variant and V-gene and J-gene trimming of TCR beta chains was found in a later genetic analysis and replicated in an independent cohort. The only immune exposure information available for the cohort was CMV serostatus. In a later analysis, HLA-associated TCR beta chains were found to be more clonally expanded and to have lower generation probabilities than equally common non-associated chains. A later analysis associated about 16,000 TCR beta sequences with specific HLA alleles at a false discovery rate of 0.05.

The cohort was made up of 666 healthy bone marrow donors. All cohort members were sampled while nominally healthy, although unrecorded immune exposures were likely present. The donor was CMV seropositive and belonged to the group of 250 to 350 seropositive cohort members. A peripheral blood sample was collected from each donor, and TCR beta sequencing was performed on peripheral blood mononuclear cells. Genomic DNA was extracted from the blood cell samples with the Qiagen DNeasy Blood Extraction Kit. Libraries were made using the immunoSEQ multiplex PCR assay. For the multiplex PCR, a mixture combining 60 forward primers for TCR Vbeta segments and 13 reverse primers for TCR Jbeta segments was used. A multiplex PCR assay on genomic DNA amplified the CDR3 region of rearranged TCR beta genes. Amplified TCR beta libraries were sequenced as 87-base-pair reads on the Illumina HiSeq System. The original methods were these. A later analysis counted 75 million to 100 million unique TCR beta chains across the 500 to 850 repertoires, and roughly 10 million of these chains were shared by at least two donors. A nearest-neighbor algorithm error-corrected the raw reads and collapsed the reads into unique sequences, merging closely related sequences to remove PCR and sequencing errors. Alignment of CDR3 sequences to IMGT reference sequences was used to assign V, D and J gene segments. For a sequence to be retained, a match of at least six nucleotides to both a V gene segment and a J gene segment was required. Rearrangements were called productive when the CDR3 lacked stop codons and stayed in frame with V and J; all others were non-productive. CDR3 was defined by IMGT convention, running from the second conserved V-encoded cysteine to the conserved J-encoded phenylalanine. The earlier analysis of about 530 of the donors excluded any sequence lacking an unambiguous match to a single V gene segment. An earlier analysis of 550 to 650 of the donors classified V segments as functional when productive rearrangements were above 56.7% and as segregating when the standard deviation between donors was above 5%. A statistical classification framework was built to diagnose cytomegalovirus status from the catalog of TCR beta chain sequences. V and J gene assignment, in a later analysis, came from comparing TCR nucleotide sequences with IMGT/GENE-DB human TR gene sequences. A later analysis assigned CDR3 sequences and most-parsimonious VDJ recombination scenarios with the TCRdist pipeline. A later analysis defined each TCR beta chain by its CDR3 amino acid sequence plus V-gene family, and excluded reads lacking a unique V-gene family. As a way to deal with suspected cross-contamination and a sequencing artifact, a later analysis dropped nearly 600 nucleotide sequences that were highly shared and had low generation probability. For each public chain, a later analysis derived a clonal expansion index from normalized ranks of inferred template counts within each repertoire. Generation probabilities in a later analysis came from a VDJ recombination model fitted to out-of-frame rearrangements, and those results were checked against IGoR. In a later analysis, TCR-TCR, TCR-HLA and TCR-CMV co-occurrence was scored with hypergeometric tests, and a repertoire-size bias correction was applied to TCR pairs. A later analysis estimated false discovery rates by permuting HLA or CMV assignments 20 times. In a later analysis, co-occurring TCRs were grouped using DBSCAN, and TCRdist sequence similarity was added for clustering within HLA-allele-positive subsets. For co-occurrence clustering, repertoires with fewer than 30,000 or more than 120,000 public chains were excluded, along with 4 to 6 repertoires with anomalous nucleotide sharing. Drawn from immuneACCESS, this table holds only the in-frame rearrangements with V and J called that TCRdb kept. Clones are partly lost; checked studies trace under half to an unresolved V gene and leave the rest unexplained. The V and J calls and clone size were taken over from that table, and D and trimming were inferred from the DNA. For this sample the table gives 95,000 to 150,000 clones, of which roughly three fifths were detected only once. The ten largest account for about 8% of the sample.

Trimming takes 4 bases off V and 6 bases off J; junction bases not matched to a gene: 14. The CDR3 starts with the cysteine, ends with the phenylalanine, and has 16 residues. CDR3 DNA only is kept here, 48 bases in frame from base 1. CDR1 SGHTA and CDR2 FQGNSA were looked up in the germline V gene. Worth noting for this clone: Its cognate antigen has yet to be identified. There are no base qualities to consult, and no much larger clone falls within one base.

The V and J segments used are TRBV7-2 and TRBJ1-2; TRBD1 aligns with 7 central bases. The sequence was obtained from a woman between 40 and 50 years old in good health and CMV-seropositive. Source material: PBMCs. The CDR3: CASSYPRGQGENGYTF. The DNA is as follows: TGTGCCAGCAGCTACCCCAGGGGCCAGGGGGAGAATGGCTACACCTTC.